One sample yielded the 23 T cell receptor beta chains listed below, sequenced in a study of T cell responses to AZD1222 COVID-19 vaccine. Sequencing was performed with immunoSEQ multiplex PCR; in TCRdb, only in-frame clones are kept and a portion is missing. The table shows over 110,000 clones, with about 90% occurring only once. Specimen: peripheral blood, collected 28 days after the second AZD1222 dose. Receptor source: an adult who received the AZD1222 COVID-19 vaccine.

The CDR3 spells CASSPGTGQGEAFF. The CDR3 region has the DNA TGTGCCAGCTCACCCGGGACAGGACAGGGTGAAGCTTTCTTT. The genes are TRBV18 and TRBJ1-1; 8 nucleotides line up with TRBD1. The CDR3 is 14 residues long. V shed 3 bases, J shed 7 bases, and the junction held 7 bases outside the gene matches. Germline CDR1 is KGHSH and CDR2 is LQKENI.

The chain combines TRBV19 with TRBJ2-7, with TRBD2 matching over 9 bases. The CDR3 contains 16 residues. V lost 6 bases and J lost 0; bases outside the gene matches: 9. In germline, CDR1 is LNHDA, CDR2 SQIVND (reference sequence). The CDR3, as DNA: TGTGCCAGTAGGAGTAGCGGGAGTGAACCCTCCTACGAGCAGTACTTC. It translates to CASRSSGSEPSYEQYF.

The genes are TRBV2 and TRBJ2-1, with D perhaps matching TRBD2 (6 bases). V was pared by 6 bases and J by 6 bases, with 15 bases between. The germline V gene encodes CDR1 SNHLY and CDR2 FYNNEI. The CDR3 totals 14 residues. The CDR3 reads CASRGGTWANEQFF. The CDR3 coding sequence is TGTGCCAGCAGGGGCGGGACCTGGGCCAATGAGCAGTTCTTC.

The chain recombines TRBV29-1 with TRBJ1-2; possibly TRBD1 for D (5 bases). This CDR3 spans 17 amino acids. Germline-derived CDR1 and CDR2 are SQVTM and ANQGSEA. V was trimmed by 3 bases and J by 7 bases, leaving 27 bases between them. The CDR3 sequence is CSVEVGVRAVQSGGYTF. CDR3 DNA sequence: TGCAGCGTTGAGGTCGGGGTCAGGGCGGTTCAGTCTGGTGGCTACACCTTC.

The V call is TRBV6-5, the J call TRBJ1-1; D not certain. Deletions cut 0 bases from V and 0 bases from J, with 11 bases between. This CDR3 spans 16 amino acids. Germline V gives CDR1 MNHEY, CDR2 SVGAGI. The CDR3: CASSYSTRVLNTEAFF. The CDR3, as DNA: TGTGCCAGCAGTTACTCGACTAGGGTCTTGAACACTGAAGCTTTCTTT.

The rearrangement uses TRBV7-2 and TRBJ2-6; no reliable D call. The CDR3 length is 17 residues. CDR1 SGHTA and CDR2 FQGNSA come from the germline V gene. Trimming pared 7 bases from V and 0 bases from J, leaving 16 bases between. CDR3 protein: CASTSKTVGSGANVLTF. In DNA, the CDR3 is TGTGCCAGCACTTCTAAAACTGTGGGCTCTGGGGCCAACGTCCTGACTTTC.

The V and J genes are TRBV11-2 and TRBJ2-1; 11 bases align to TRBD2. Trimming at V came to 4 bases and at J to 8 bases, leaving 10 bases not matched to a gene. Germline V gives CDR1 SGHAT, CDR2 FQNNGV. The CDR3 sequence is 16 residues long. The CDR3 protein is CASSSIAGGPVDEQFF. In nucleotides, the CDR3 is TGTGCCAGCAGCTCGATAGCGGGAGGGCCTGTTGATGAGCAGTTCTTC.

The CDR3 reads CASSERLAGTGELFF. CDR3 in DNA: TGTGCCAGCAGTGAAAGACTAGCGGGAACCGGGGAGCTGTTTTTT. The rearrangement uses TRBV2 and TRBJ2-2, with 11 nucleotides matching TRBD2. Trimming cost V 2 bases and J 5 bases; bases outside gene matches: 1. Germline values: CDR1 SNHLY, CDR2 FYNNEI. CDR3 size: 15 residues.

The chain uses TRBV6-5 and TRBJ1-2, with unresolved D. This CDR3 is 12 amino acids long. The germline gives CDR1 MNHEY, CDR2 SVGAGI. The ends were cut back, 10 bases at V and 4 bases at J, with 13 bases in the middle. DNA of the CDR3: TGTGCCATCGGAAAAAGCGGCTATGGCTACACCTTC. This sequence encodes CAIGKSGYGYTF.

The V and J genes are TRBV5-1 and TRBJ1-1; 7 bases are shared with TRBD1. V lost 0 bases, J lost 5 bases, and 4 bases stayed unmatched. CDR3 length: 14 residues. Germline CDR1 and CDR2: SGHRS and YFSETQ. In DNA form, the CDR3 reads TGCGCCAGCAGCTTGGGACAGGGAGGTACTGAAGCTTTCTTT. Translation: CASSLGQGGTEAFF.

This chain joins TRBV30 and TRBJ2-7, with D possibly TRBD1 on 5 matching bases. CDR3 size: 14 residues. V lost 2 bases and J 3 bases, leaving 14 bases between the germline ends. Germline V gene sequence: CDR1 GTSNPN, CDR2 SVGIG (reference sequence). In nucleotides, the CDR3 is TGTGCCTGGAGTTTCGGACAATTCGTCTACGAGCAGTACTTC. Translating gives CAWSFGQFVYEQYF.

The chain has TRBV10-1 and TRBJ1-2; TRBD1 agrees at 7 bases. V was clipped by 2 bases and J by 7 bases; unmatched bases: 4. Germline-derived CDR1 and CDR2 are WNHNN and SYGVQD (reference sequence). This CDR3 contains 13 residues. Here the CDR3 reads CASSENRGFGYTF. The CDR3, as DNA: TGCGCCAGCAGTGAGAACAGGGGTTTTGGCTACACCTTC.

In its sample, this clone was seen once. The chain is built from TRBV25-1 and TRBJ2-1, with 12 bases lining up with TRBD2. After removal of 8 bases from V and 0 bases from J, the junction contained 11 bases not matched to a gene. CDR3 length: 18 amino acids. Germline lookup yields CDR1 MGHDK and CDR2 SYGVNS. For the CDR3, the DNA is TGTGCCAGCGGCGGGGCTAGCGGGAGGGATACCTCCTACAATGAGCAGTTCTTC. Translating it yields CASGGASGRDTSYNEQFF.

The V call is TRBV11-2, the J call TRBJ2-4; D gene unclear. The CDR3 length is 14 residues. V was trimmed by 7 bases and J by 2 bases, leaving 12 bases between them. Germline V CDR1 and CDR2: SGHAT, FQNNGV. CDR3 nucleotides: TGTGCCAGCACCCATTGGGGAACCAAAAACATTCAGTACTTC. Encoded protein: CASTHWGTKNIQYF. Full variable domain (missing parts from reference TRBV11-2 and TRBJ2-4): EAGVAQSPRYKIIEKRQSVAFWCNPISGHATLYWYQQILGQGPKLLIQFQNNGVVDDSQLPKDRFSAERLKGVDSTLKIQPAKLEDSAVYLCASTHWGTKNIQYFGAGTRLSVL.

For the CDR3, the DNA is TGTGCCATCAGATCGGACAGGGAAGAGACCCAGTACTTC. Translated, it gives CAIRSDREETQYF. J is TRBJ2-5 and V is TRBV10-3, with TRBD1 matching over 8 bases. The V gene's germline CDR1 is ENHRY and CDR2 SYGVKD. The CDR3 contains 13 residues. V shed 6 bases, J shed 3 bases, and the junction held 3 bases outside the gene matches.

The chain couples TRBV5-1 to TRBJ2-7; 9 bases fit TRBD1. Germline loops: CDR1 SGHRS, CDR2 YFSETQ. V shed 1 base, J shed 2 bases, and the junction held 4 bases outside the gene matches. The CDR3 extends over 15 amino acids. This CDR3 is CASSLTGQGAYEQYF. The CDR3 coding sequence is TGCGCCAGCAGCTTGACGGGACAGGGAGCCTACGAGCAGTACTTC.

V gene TRBV3-1 (or the pseudogene TRBV3-2) combines with J gene TRBJ1-3; D gene uncertain. The CDR3 is made up of 13 amino acids. V gave up 1 base and J gave up 6 bases, with 7 bases separating them. CDR1 LGHDT and CDR2 YNNKEL come from the germline V gene (reference sequence). The CDR3 is CASSQAVQNTIYF. The CDR3 region has the DNA TGTGCCAGCAGCCAAGCGGTTCAAAACACCATATATTTT.

This clone was found once. CDR3 sequence reads: CASSQDGTGAKNIQYF. The CDR3 nucleotides read TGCGCCAGCAGCCAAGATGGGACAGGGGCTAAAAACATTCAGTACTTC. V and J are TRBV4-1 and TRBJ2-4; 10 bases agree with TRBD1. This CDR3 has 16 residues. The trim removed 0 bases at V and 4 bases at J, leaving 3 bases unmatched. Germline assignment: CDR1 MGHRA and CDR2 YSYEKL.

This chain uses TRBV25-1 with TRBJ1-2; D uncertain. The CDR3 totals 14 residues. CDR1 is MGHDK and CDR2 is SYGVNS in the germline V gene. Trimming took off 3 bases at V and 7 bases at J, with 15 bases between the two ends. In DNA, the CDR3 is TGTGCCAGCAGTGACTTTCCACGTATCTCTGGCTACACCTTC. As protein: CASSDFPRISGYTF.

This chain joins TRBV5-6 and TRBJ2-4; D possibly corresponds to TRBD1 (5 bases). Trimming removed 2 bases from V and 8 bases from J, with 14 bases in between. This CDR3 comprises 14 residues. Germline assignment: CDR1 SGHDT and CDR2 YYEEEE. The CDR3 here is CASSFSRSRDIQYF. CDR3 in DNA: TGTGCCAGCAGCTTTTCAAGGAGCAGGGACATTCAGTACTTC.

This chain connects TRBV6-5 to TRBJ1-6; D call uncertain. Germline lookup yields CDR1 MNHEY and CDR2 SVGAGI. The CDR3 extends over 14 amino acids. V gave up 2 bases and J gave up 3 bases, with 5 bases separating them. The CDR3 protein is CASSYGRYNSPLHF. In DNA form, the CDR3 reads TGTGCCAGCAGTTACGGCCGCTATAATTCACCCCTCCACTTT.

The chain uses TRBV6-7 and TRBJ1-1; maybe TRBD1 (5 bases). TRBV6-7 is recorded as an ORF, its role being uncertain. This CDR3 is built from 18 residues. Trimming took off 6 bases at V and 0 bases at J, with 23 bases between the two ends. The CDR3: CASRTRGREGLMNTEAFF. The CDR3 DNA reads TGTGCCAGCAGGACCCGGGGGAGGGAAGGCCTAATGAACACTGAAGCTTTCTTT.

The chain couples TRBV10-3 to TRBJ1-5; D is ambiguous. V dropped 2 bases and J dropped 4 bases, with 6 bases sitting between them. The CDR3 is made up of 13 amino acids. The germline CDR1 and CDR2 sequences are ENHRY and SYGVKD. The CDR3 DNA is TGTGCCATCAGTGAGGAGGTTAATCAGCCCCAGCATTTT. Amino acids: CAISEEVNQPQHF.